The next 20 T cell receptor beta chains were all read from a single sample in a study of cytomegalovirus exposure and HLA in healthy donors. Repertoires were generated with immunoSEQ multiplex PCR, while TCRdb's copy carries only in-frame clones and drops some. The profile shows roughly 120,000 clones, more than 85% of them singletons. Source material: PBMCs. These receptor sequences come from a man aged 18 to 29 in good health and CMV-seropositive.

The chain employs TRBV7-6 and TRBJ2-7, with a tentative D call TRBD2 (6 bases). The CDR3 extends over 14 amino acids. Trimming took 5 bases from V and 2 from J, leaving 13 bases between them. The germline CDR1 and CDR2 sequences are SGHVS and FNYEAQ. Here the CDR3 reads CASSPREPPYEQYF. The DNA of the CDR3 is TGTGCCAGCAGCCCCCGGGAGCCCCCCTACGAGCAGTACTTC.

The rearrangement joins TRBV30 to TRBJ1-5; D unresolved. V was trimmed by 0 bases and J by 9 bases, leaving 15 bases between them. Germline V CDR1 and CDR2: GTSNPN, SVGIG (reference sequence). The CDR3 covers 14 residues. Written as DNA, the CDR3 is TGTGCCTGGAGTGTACGGGAGGGTTCCCGGCCCCAGCATTTT. Its translation: CAWSVREGSRPQHF.

In the case of this clone: A read error may produce the germline difference seen at one junction end. This CDR3 is also generated by other DNA sequences in the sample. V gene TRBV7-9 combines with J gene TRBJ2-1, with 11 bases fitting TRBD1. Germline V CDR1 and CDR2: SEHNR, FQNEAQ (reference sequence). The CDR3 contains 16 residues. CDR3 in amino acids: CASSLSGTGGYNEQFF. The CDR3 region has the DNA TGTGCCAGTAGCTTATCCGGGACAGGGGGTTACAATGAGCAGTTCTTC.

The V gene is TRBV19, the J gene TRBJ2-1; D perhaps matches TRBD1 (5 bases). V lost 2 bases and J lost 5, with 7 bases in between. The CDR3 extends over 13 amino acids. Germline loops: CDR1 LNHDA, CDR2 SQIVND (reference sequence). The CDR3 protein is CASSISRDNEQFF. The CDR3, as DNA: TGTGCCAGTAGTATATCCAGGGACAATGAGCAGTTCTTC.

The rearrangement joins TRBV6-5 to TRBJ1-4; D is unclear. Germline V lookup: CDR1 MNHEY, CDR2 SVGAGI. The germline V and J ends were trimmed by 6 bases and 2 bases, with 10 bases remaining between them. CDR3 size: 14 residues. Written as DNA, the CDR3 is TGTGCCAGCAGCCCGACACTTACTAATGAAAAACTGTTTTTT. Protein: CASSPTLTNEKLFF.

The chain uses TRBV14 and TRBJ1-6; a possible D gene is TRBD1 (5 bases). The CDR3 length is 16 residues. V was clipped by 0 bases and J by 9 bases, with 15 bases between them. Germline CDR1 reads SGHDN; CDR2 reads FVKESK. CDR3 loop: CASSQDREGRSSPLHF. In nucleotides, the CDR3 is TGTGCCAGCAGCCAAGATAGAGAGGGGAGGAGTTCACCCCTCCACTTT.

The CDR3 DNA reads as TGCGCCAGCAGCCCCGACAGGGGGCATGGCACTGAAGCTTTCTTT. It codes for CASSPDRGHGTEAFF. The gene calls are TRBV4-1 and TRBJ1-1; 10 bases map to TRBD1. Germline-derived CDR1 and CDR2 are MGHRA and YSYEKL. CDR3 length equals 15 residues. Germline trimming cut 4 bases from V and 4 bases from J; bases unmatched to any gene: 6.

This chain links TRBV7-9 with TRBJ2-5; TRBD1 matches at 7 bases. Per the germline V gene, CDR1 is SEHNR and CDR2 is FQNEAQ (reference sequence). This CDR3 is built from 14 residues. V shed 5 bases and J 5 bases; nucleotides not matched to a gene: 8. The CDR3 nucleotides are TGTGCCAGCAGCGACCGGGACAGATGGGAGACCCAGTACTTC. Its translation is CASSDRDRWETQYF.

CDR3 amino acids: CASSLGTGSPYEQYF. The CDR3 nucleotides read TGTGCCAGCAGCTTGGGAACGGGATCCCCCTACGAGCAGTACTTC. The V gene is TRBV5-5, the J gene TRBJ2-7, with a tentative D call TRBD2 (5 bases). The germline gives CDR1 SGHKS, CDR2 YYEKEE (reference sequence). The V end lost 0 bases, the J end lost 2 bases, and 12 bases lay between the germline ends. This CDR3 has 15 amino acids.

The genes are TRBV6-5 and TRBJ1-1; no clear D gene. The germline gives CDR1 MNHEY, CDR2 SVGAGI. The CDR3 extends over 15 amino acids. Trimming left V 10 bases short and J 2 bases short, with 20 bases between. The CDR3, as DNA: TGTGCCACAAGAAACTATGGCCGGGAAAACACTGAAGCTTTCTTT. It codes for CATRNYGRENTEAFF.

This clone was seen only once. The V gene is TRBV6-5, the J gene TRBJ1-6, with no clear D. The CDR3 spans 16 residues. Trimming removed 0 bases from V and 9 bases from J, with 15 bases in between. The germline V gene encodes CDR1 MNHEY and CDR2 SVGAGI. CDR3 DNA sequence: TGTGCCAGCAGTTACTCGAGAGGTAGAAATGGTTCACCCCTCCACTTT. It specifies CASSYSRGRNGSPLHF.

J is TRBJ2-2 and V is TRBV5-1; weak D call: TRBD1 (6 bases). The CDR3 has 15 amino acids. Germline V gives CDR1 SGHRS, CDR2 YFSETQ. With 6 bases removed from V and 7 bases from J, the gap between germline ends came to 19 bases. The CDR3 DNA follows: TGCGCCAGCAAGATTCCAGGGGATCGATTCGGGGAGCTGTTTTTT. Protein product: CASKIPGDRFGELFF.

This chain joins TRBV7-9 and TRBJ2-7; 8 nucleotides match TRBD1. The CDR3 spans 14 residues. CDR1 is SEHNR and CDR2 is FQNEAQ in the germline V gene (reference sequence). Germline trimming cut 4 bases from V and 7 bases from J; bases unmatched to any gene: 9. In DNA form, the CDR3 reads TGTGCCAGCAGCTCCGGGGACAGGCCGGGGGAGCAGTACTTC. It encodes CASSSGDRPGEQYF.

The chain joins TRBV10-3 to TRBJ2-2, with 7 positions matching TRBD2. The CDR3 runs to 13 residues. Germline CDR1 and CDR2: ENHRY and SYGVKD. V lost 7 bases, J lost 3 bases, and 2 bases stayed unmatched. The DNA of the CDR3 is TGTGCCATCACGGCGGGAGACACCGGGGAGCTGTTTTTT. This translates into CAITAGDTGELFF.

A few counts support this clone. The chain employs TRBV19 and TRBJ2-3, with 7 nucleotides matching TRBD2. CDR3 length: 16 residues. Germline V gene data show CDR1 as LNHDA and CDR2 as SQIVND (reference sequence). The ends lost 8 bases at V and 2 bases at J; junction bases unmatched: 13. The CDR3 DNA is TGTGCCAGTCCCTGGGGGGGGTCGACCTACACAGATACGCAGTATTTT. This encodes CASPWGGSTYTDTQYF.

This chain uses TRBV7-9 with TRBJ1-1; the D gene is possibly TRBD1 (5 bases). CDR1 SEHNR and CDR2 FQNEAQ come from the germline V gene (reference sequence). Between the trimmed V and J ends, which lost 4 bases and 6 bases, there was a span of 24 bases. The CDR3 length is 17 residues. The CDR3 nucleotides read TGTGCCAGCAGCTCCGGGCCTCGAGGACGGCGGGGGGCTGAAGCTTTCTTT. Residues: CASSSGPRGRRGAEAFF.

J is TRBJ1-3 and V is TRBV6-1; D is undetermined. The CDR3 covers 12 residues. The germline gives CDR1 MNHNS, CDR2 SASEGT. Deletions cut 3 bases from V and 9 bases from J, with 9 bases between. The CDR3 loop is CASSDPYGTIYF. As DNA, the CDR3 is TGTGCCAGCAGTGACCCCTACGGCACCATATATTTT.

The V call is TRBV7-2, the J call TRBJ2-7, with TRBD2 as a possible D gene (6 bases). The V gene lost 6 bases and the J gene lost 1 base, with 16 bases spanning the gap. Germline assignment: CDR1 SGHTA and CDR2 FQGNSA. CDR3 length: 15 residues. Here the CDR3 DNA reads TGTGCCAGCAGTAATAGGGCCGGGGGTTCCTACGAGCAGTACTTC. Protein sequence: CASSNRAGGSYEQYF.

DNA for the CDR3: TGTGCCAGCAGCTTAGCGCGGGGAGATACGCAGTATTTT. It translates to CASSLARGDTQYF. The chain uses TRBV7-9 and TRBJ2-3; the D gene is possibly TRBD2 (6 bases). The CDR3 consists of 13 residues. CDR1 is SEHNR and CDR2 is FQNEAQ in the germline V gene (reference sequence). The V gene lost 0 bases and the J gene lost 5 bases, with 6 bases spanning the gap. Variable domain in full (rest from reference TRBV7-9 and TRBJ2-3): DTGVSQNPRHKITKRGQNVTFRCDPISEHNRLYWYRQTLGQGPEFLTYFQNEAQLEKSRLLSDRFSAERPKGSFSTLEIQRTEQGDSAMYLCASSLARGDTQYFGPGTRLTVL.

The CDR3, as DNA: TGTGCCAGCAGCTTATCAACTACAGGTCTCTCCTACGAGCAGTACTTC. This codes for CASSLSTTGLSYEQYF. The chain has TRBV7-2 and TRBJ2-7; the D gene is possibly TRBD1 (5 bases). The CDR3 contains 16 residues. Germline V gives CDR1 SGHTA, CDR2 FQGNSA. With 2 bases removed from V and 0 bases from J, the gap between germline ends came to 14 bases. The whole variable domain, remainder taken from reference TRBV7-2 and TRBJ2-7, is GAGVSQSPSNKVTEKGKDVELRCDPISGHTALYWYRQSLGQGLEFLIYFQGNSAPDKSGLPSDRFSAERTGGSVSTLTIQRTQQEDSAVYLCASSLSTTGLSYEQYFGPGTRLTVT.